This T cell receptor beta chain was retrieved from a study of regulatory T cells in long-lasting Graves disease. For TCR beta, libraries came from iRepertoire HTBI primers and Arm-PCR of CDR3 regions. TCRdb fed the multiplex PCR reads into MiXCR, producing one record per CDR3 protein. This sample has around 500,000 distinct CDR3 sequences; around 16% occur once, and the top ten carry roughly 25%. Time point described: newly diagnosed GD, antithyroid drugs for less than 3 months. Preparation of the TCR library used RNA extracted from PBMCs. Concerning this clonotype: A much more abundant neighbour one base away suggests this may be a read error.

Looked up from germline, CDR1 is LNHDA and CDR2 is SQIVND (reference sequence). The CDR3 has 12 residues. These sequences were also reported in another study, on T cells in Graves' hyperthyroidism and ophthalmopathy.

The origin of this receptor is a woman aged 35-65 years with Graves disease. This sequence joins TRBV19 and TRBJ2-5; the D is unclear. The sequenced sample was peripheral blood mononuclear cells (PBMCs), obtained at new diagnosis, from a patient treated with antithyroid drugs. The chain's CDR3 is CVSSNLEETQYF. CDR3 sequence (DNA): TGTGTCAGTAGTAACCTAGAAGAGACCCAGTACTTC.